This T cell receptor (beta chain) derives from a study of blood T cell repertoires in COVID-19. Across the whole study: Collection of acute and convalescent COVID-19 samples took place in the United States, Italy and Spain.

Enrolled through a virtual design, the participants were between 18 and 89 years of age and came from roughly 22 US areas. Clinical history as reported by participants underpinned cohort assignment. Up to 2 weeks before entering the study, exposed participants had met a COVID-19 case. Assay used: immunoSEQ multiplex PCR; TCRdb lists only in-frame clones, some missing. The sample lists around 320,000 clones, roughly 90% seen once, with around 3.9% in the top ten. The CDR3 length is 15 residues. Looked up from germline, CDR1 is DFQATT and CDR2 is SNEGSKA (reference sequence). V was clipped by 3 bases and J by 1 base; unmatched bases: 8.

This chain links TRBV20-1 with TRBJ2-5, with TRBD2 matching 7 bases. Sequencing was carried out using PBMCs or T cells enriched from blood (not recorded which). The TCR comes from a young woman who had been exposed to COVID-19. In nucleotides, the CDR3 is TGCAGTGCTAGTATCTGGCGGGGGATCCAAGAGACCCAGTACTTC. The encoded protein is CSASIWRGIQETQYF.